A selection of T cell receptor beta chains follows, all from one sample in a study of blood T cell repertoires in COVID-19. This table comes from immunoSEQ multiplex PCR, and its TCRdb copy is limited to in-frame clones, with some not included. Among more than 95,000 clones listed, about 70% were seen once. What was sequenced was peripheral blood. The receptors here all came from an older man with COVID-19, enrolled during active disease. The CDR3 runs from the conserved cysteine through the conserved F or W.

J gene	CDR3 length	V gene	CDR3 protein
TRBJ2-6	16	TRBV28	CASTDRGGSGANVLTF
TRBJ1-5	13	TRBV3-1/TRBV3-2	CASSQDRDQPQHF
TRBJ2-1	15	TRBV28	CASSSGQGAGNEQFF
TRBJ1-4	14	TRBV28	CASSLRGYNEKLFF
TRBJ1-3	16	TRBV4-2	CASSPNRASSGNTIYF
TRBJ2-1	21	TRBV19	CASSMEFLASGRVGGYNEQFF
TRBJ2-1	15	TRBV20-1	CSASSGTSGNNEQFF
TRBJ1-2	13	TRBV28	CASRIGTAYGYTF
TRBJ2-7	15	TRBV9	CASSVASDRTYEQYF
TRBJ2-3	14	TRBV28	CASSLPPSTDTQYF
TRBJ1-6	17	TRBV4-2	CASSQDSAGGLNSPLHF
TRBJ1-4	19	TRBV7-2	CASRRTGGKGDSTNEKLFF
TRBJ2-7	17	TRBV14	CASSQARRRRSIDEQYF
TRBJ1-2	14	TRBV6-5	CASSLQGGAGGYTF
TRBJ1-5	14	TRBV19	CASSIPGSDQPQHF
TRBJ1-2	11	TRBV12-3/TRBV12-4	CASREGPGYTF
TRBJ2-7	17	TRBV7-6	CASSPGTSGRSLYEQYF
TRBJ2-5	16	TRBV28	CASSTLPGQGSETQYF
TRBJ1-2	15	TRBV15	CATSRDTQTYYGYTF
TRBJ1-1	19	TRBV7-2	CASSLVARSKDGINTEAFF
TRBJ2-5	14	TRBV7-2	CASSPSWTQETQYF
TRBJ2-7	16	TRBV6-5	CASSSPGLAGTYEQYF
TRBJ2-1	16	TRBV12-5	CASGLGGPSSYNEQFF
TRBJ2-7	14	TRBV28	CASSSGDRAYEQYF
TRBJ1-2	15	TRBV6-2/TRBV6-3	CASSPPGTGVGGYTF
TRBJ1-1	13	TRBV6-5	CASSYPGGTEAFF
TRBJ1-5	21	TRBV3-1/TRBV3-2	CASSQDSPLVVSQGGNQPQHF
TRBJ2-1	13	TRBV12-3/TRBV12-4	CASSYGVYNEQFF
TRBJ2-4	16	TRBV6-1	CASSGVTGLAKNIQYF